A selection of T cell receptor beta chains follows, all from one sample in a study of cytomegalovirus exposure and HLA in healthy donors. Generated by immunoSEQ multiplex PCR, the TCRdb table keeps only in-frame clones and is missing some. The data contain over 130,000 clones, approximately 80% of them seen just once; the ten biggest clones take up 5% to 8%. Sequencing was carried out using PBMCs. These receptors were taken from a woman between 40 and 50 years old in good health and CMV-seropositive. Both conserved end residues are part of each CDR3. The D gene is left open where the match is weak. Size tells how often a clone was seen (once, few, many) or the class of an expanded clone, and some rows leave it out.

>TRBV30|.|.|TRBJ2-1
TGTGCCTGGGAGGTTACCAATGAGCAGTTCTTC
CAWEVTNEQFF
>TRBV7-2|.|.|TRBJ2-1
TGTGCCAGCAGCCGAGGGAGCTCCTACAATGAGCAGTTCTTC
CASSRGSSYNEQFF
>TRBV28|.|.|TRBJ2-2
TGTGCCAGCAGAACTGGGGCAGCCGCGAACACCGGGGAGCTGTTTTTT
CASRTGAAANTGELFF
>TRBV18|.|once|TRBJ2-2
TGTGCCAGCTCACCAATGGACAGCACCGGGGAGCTGTTTTTT
CASSPMDSTGELFF
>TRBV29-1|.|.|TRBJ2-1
TGCAGCGTTGAGCAGGGGTACAATGAGCAGTTCTTC
CSVEQGYNEQFF
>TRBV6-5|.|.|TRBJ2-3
TGTGCCAGCAAACTCGCAGGGGAGAGGGGGGATACGCAGTATTTT
CASKLAGERGDTQYF
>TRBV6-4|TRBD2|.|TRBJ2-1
TGTGCCAGCTGCTACCTCTCTAGCGGGAGGACCAATGAGCAGTTCTTC
CASCYLSSGRTNEQFF
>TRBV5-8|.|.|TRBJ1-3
TGTGCCAGCAGCGGCGGACAGCTTGTCTCTGGAAACACCATATATTTT
CASSGGQLVSGNTIYF
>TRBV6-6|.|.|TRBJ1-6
TGTGCCAGCAGAGGCGGGACCGTGGATAATTCACCCCTCCACTTT
CASRGGTVDNSPLHF
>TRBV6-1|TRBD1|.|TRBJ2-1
TGTGCCAGCAGTGACCGGATAACAGGGGGCAATGAGCAGTTCTTC
CASSDRITGGNEQFF
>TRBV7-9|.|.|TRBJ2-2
TGTGCCAGCAGCTTAATGGCGGCCGGGGAGCTGTTTTTT
CASSLMAAGELFF
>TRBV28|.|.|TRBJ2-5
TGTGCCAGCAGACCCTACGACATGAAAGAGACCCAGTACTTC
CASRPYDMKETQYF
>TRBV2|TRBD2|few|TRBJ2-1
TGTGCCAGCAGTGAAACCCTAGCGGGGGGTGAGCAGTTCTTC
CASSETLAGGEQFF
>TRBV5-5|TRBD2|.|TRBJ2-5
TGTGCCAGCAGCGGAACTAGGGAGGGAGAGACCCAGTACTTC
CASSGTREGETQYF
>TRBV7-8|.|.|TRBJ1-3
TGTGCCAGCAGCTTAGGGGGCGCTGGAAACACCATATATTTT
CASSLGGAGNTIYF
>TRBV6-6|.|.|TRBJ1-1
TGTGCCAGCAGTTACTCCAAGGGGGCTGAAGCTTTCTTT
CASSYSKGAEAFF
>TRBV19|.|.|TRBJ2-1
TGTGCCAGTAGTATAAGGAGTAGTAAAGTAGGCAATGAGCAGTTCTTC
CASSIRSSKVGNEQFF
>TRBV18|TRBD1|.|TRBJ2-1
TGTGCCAGCTCAAGGGACAGACTTTACAATGAGCAGTTCTTC
CASSRDRLYNEQFF
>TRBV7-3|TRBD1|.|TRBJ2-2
TGTGCCAGCAGCTACGGGACAGCGGTCACCGGGGAGCTGTTTTTT
CASSYGTAVTGELFF
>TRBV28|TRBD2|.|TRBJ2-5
TGTGCCAGCAGTCCGAGACTAGCGGGGCAAAAAGAGACCCAGTACTTC
CASSPRLAGQKETQYF
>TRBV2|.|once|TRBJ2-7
TGTGCCGGGAGAAGGGATCAAGGCTCCTACGAGCAGTACTTC
CAGRRDQGSYEQYF
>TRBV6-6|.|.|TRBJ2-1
TGTGCCAGCAGCTCTCCCCGGTTCTTGGACAATGAGCAGTTCTTC
CASSSPRFLDNEQFF
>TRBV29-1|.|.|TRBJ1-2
TGCAGCGTCGGCGACAGTTTCTATGGCTACACCTTC
CSVGDSFYGYTF
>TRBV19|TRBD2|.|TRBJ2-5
TGTGCCAGTGCTAGCGGGAGATGGGGGGAGACCCAGTACTTC
CASASGRWGETQYF
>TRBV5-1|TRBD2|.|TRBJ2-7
TGCGCCAGCAGCCAGGGACTAGCGGGAGGGCTCGAGCAGTACTTC
CASSQGLAGGLEQYF
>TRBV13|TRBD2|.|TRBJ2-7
TGTGCCAGCAGCCAACATAAGGGGACTAGCGGGCCCGCCTCCTACGAGCAGTACTTC
CASSQHKGTSGPASYEQYF
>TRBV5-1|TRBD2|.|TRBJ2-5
TGCGCCAGCAGCTTAACTAGCGGGGAGACCCAGTACTTC
CASSLTSGETQYF
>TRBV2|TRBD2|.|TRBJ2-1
TGTGCCAGCAGTGAAGGGAGCCCTGGACTAGCCCAGTCTCATGAGCAGTTCTTC
CASSEGSPGLAQSHEQFF
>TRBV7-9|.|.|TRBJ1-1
TGTGCCAGCAGTCCAGAACCCCCGGACAGCTTGAACACTGAAGCTTTCTTT
CASSPEPPDSLNTEAFF
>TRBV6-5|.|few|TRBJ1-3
TGTGCCAGCAGTTATTCTCGGGACTTCTCTGGAAACACCATATATTTT
CASSYSRDFSGNTIYF
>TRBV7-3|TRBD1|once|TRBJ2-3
TGTGCCAGCAGCTTAACGACAGGGACCCTCCCAGATACGCAGTATTTT
CASSLTTGTLPDTQYF
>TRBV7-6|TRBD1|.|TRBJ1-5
TGTGCCAGCAGCTTAGAGGGGGCAAGCAATCAGCCCCAGCATTTT
CASSLEGASNQPQHF
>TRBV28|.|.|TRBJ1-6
TGTGCCAGCAGTTTATCCGGGGATTCACCCCTCCACTTT
CASSLSGDSPLHF
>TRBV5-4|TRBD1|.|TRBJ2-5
TGTGCCAGCAGCACCGGGACAGGGGAACGTGGGACCCAGTACTTC
CASSTGTGERGTQYF
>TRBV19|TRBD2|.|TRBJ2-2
TGTGCCAGTCGCGACAGCAGCGGGAGGACCACCGGGGAGCTGTTTTTT
CASRDSSGRTTGELFF
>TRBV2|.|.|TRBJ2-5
TGTGCCAGCAACCCAAATGGACTCCAAGAGACCCAGTACTTC
CASNPNGLQETQYF
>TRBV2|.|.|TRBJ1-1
TGTGCCACTTCACTCCGGGTGCGTACTGAAGCTTTCTTT
CATSLRVRTEAFF
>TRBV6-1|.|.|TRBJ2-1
TGTGCCAGCAGTGGAGGACTCACCCCCTACAATGAGCAGTTCTTC
CASSGGLTPYNEQFF
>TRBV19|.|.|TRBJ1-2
TGTGCCAGTAGGTTTGGACTCGGGAACTATGGCTACACCTTC
CASRFGLGNYGYTF
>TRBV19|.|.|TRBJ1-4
TGTGCCAGTAGTATCCTCTCAACTAATGAAAAACCGTTTTTT
CASSILSTNEKPFF
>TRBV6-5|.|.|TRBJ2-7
TGTGCCAGCAGTATGACGACAGGAACGAACTACGAGCAGTACTTC
CASSMTTGTNYEQYF
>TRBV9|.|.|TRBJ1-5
TGTGCCAGCAGCGTGGGAGGATTTGGGAATCAGCCCCAGCATTTT
CASSVGGFGNQPQHF
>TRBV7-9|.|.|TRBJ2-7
TGTGCCTCCCAGCCACCAGGGTGGGTTTACGAGCAGTACTTC
CASQPPGWVYEQYF
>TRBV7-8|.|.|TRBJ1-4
TGTGCCAGCAGCCCAAGACGGGCCAGCGGGAATGAAAAACTGTTTTTT
CASSPRRASGNEKLFF
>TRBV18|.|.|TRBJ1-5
TGTGCCAGCTCTCCCTCACCCCCCAGGGGCAATCAGCCCCAGCATTTT
CASSPSPPRGNQPQHF